This T cell receptor beta chain derives from a study of neurological immune-mediated disorders. Regarding time point: longitudinal time-point 1 (baseline). The starting material, 2 million PBMCs stored at -80 C, gave rise to the unsorted libraries. TCRdb reprocessed the 5' RACE reads with MiXCR, giving one entry per CDR3 protein. The sample records under 90,000 distinct CDR3 sequences, roughly 10% being singletons. Germline V gene data show CDR1 as MNHEY and CDR2 as SVGEGT. The CDR3 sequence is 14 residues long. V lost 8 bases and J 5 bases, leaving 15 bases between the germline ends. This clonotype was picked up many times.

The chain uses TRBV6-2 or TRBV6-3 and TRBJ2-2, with a tentative D call TRBD1 (5 bases). The clonotype comes from a man aged 30 to 39 in good health. Sequencing input: PBMCs. CDR3 nucleotides: TGTGCCAGCCGTGATCTCAGGGTGACCGGGGAGCTGTTTTTT. As protein: CASRDLRVTGELFF.